The 26 T cell receptor beta chains given below trace back to one sample, sequenced in a study of blood T cell repertoires in COVID-19. Produced via immunoSEQ multiplex PCR; TCRdb's table is partial and in-frame only. This table holds around 170,000 clones, about 74% found once. Material: peripheral blood. These receptors all stem from a woman aged 80 or over with acute or convalescent COVID-19.

This sequence joins TRBV6-2 or TRBV6-3 and TRBJ1-2; tentative D call: TRBD1 (6 bases). This CDR3 contains 17 residues. V dropped 0 bases and J dropped 0 bases, with 14 bases sitting between them. The germline V gene has CDR1 MNHEY and CDR2 SVGEGT. This CDR3 reads CASSYSVTGLTNYGYTF. The CDR3 DNA is TGTGCCAGCAGTTACTCGGTGACAGGCCTTACTAACTATGGCTACACCTTC.

The V call is TRBV29-1, the J call TRBJ2-5; possibly TRBD2 for D (7 bases). The CDR3 runs 11 residues. CDR1 is SQVTM, CDR2 ANQGSEA, per germline. Here the CDR3 reads CVGAGHETQYF. CDR3 coding DNA: TGCGTCGGAGCGGGACACGAGACCCAGTACTTC.

The chain couples TRBV14 to TRBJ1-5, with 7 positions matching TRBD1. V lost 2 bases and J lost 10; bases outside the gene matches: 5. CDR1 is SGHDN and CDR2 is FVKESK in the germline V gene. The CDR3 runs to 13 residues. CDR3 bases: TGTGCCAGCAGCCAACAGGGGGGAACTCCCCAGCATTTT. It encodes CASSQQGGTPQHF.

There are a few counts of this clone. The chain links TRBV28 to TRBJ1-5; maybe TRBD1 (6 bases). CDR1 and CDR2 from the germline V gene are MDHEN and SYDVKM. The CDR3 contains 16 residues. Trimming left V 5 bases short and J 2 bases short, with 16 bases between. CDR3 DNA: TGTGCCAGCAGTCCAACGTACAGGGCCGGCAATCAGCCCCAGCATTTT. It codes for CASSPTYRAGNQPQHF.

Here the CDR3 reads CASSPGQGAAYEQYF. The CDR3 bases are TGTGCCAGCTCACCAGGACAGGGGGCGGCATACGAGCAGTACTTC. The chain employs TRBV18 and TRBJ2-7, with TRBD1 matching 11 bases. Germline-derived CDR1 and CDR2 are KGHSH and LQKENI. J lost 4 bases, V lost 2 bases, and 4 bases had no gene match. The CDR3 sequence is 15 residues long.

This clone was seen a few times. The chain uses TRBV4-1 and TRBJ2-4; TRBD1 might be the D (6 bases). Germline loops: CDR1 MGHRA, CDR2 YSYEKL. The CDR3 totals 15 residues. The germline V and J ends were trimmed by 2 bases and 12 bases, with 20 bases remaining between them. CDR3 in amino acids: CASSQTPAGEGSQYF. Written as DNA, the CDR3 is TGCGCCAGCAGCCAAACCCCGGCAGGGGAAGGGAGTCAGTACTTC.

CDR3 nucleotide sequence: TGTGCCAGCAGCTTAGTCTGGACAGGGGGGCTTCAAGAGACCCAGTACTTC. This gives the protein CASSLVWTGGLQETQYF. The rearrangement uses TRBV7-2 and TRBJ2-5; 10 positions agree with TRBD1. Germline V gene lookup returns CDR1 SGHTA and CDR2 FQGNSA. V was clipped by 1 base and J by 2 bases; unmatched bases: 7. There are 17 residues in the CDR3.

V gene TRBV7-3 combines with J gene TRBJ2-1; possibly TRBD1 for D (6 bases). V shed 3 bases and J shed 8 bases, with 11 bases lying between them. There are 13 residues in the CDR3. Germline V gene sequence: CDR1 SGHTA, CDR2 FQGTGA. The CDR3 DNA sequence: TGTGCCAGCAGCTTCGAACAGGGCCATGAGCAGTTCTTC. Translating gives CASSFEQGHEQFF.

This rearrangement joins TRBV4-1 to TRBJ1-4; D possibly corresponds to TRBD1 (6 bases). V was clipped by 3 bases and J by 8 bases, with 13 bases between them. The CDR3 covers 14 residues. Germline V gene sequence: CDR1 MGHRA, CDR2 YSYEKL. The chain's CDR3 is CASSQSGGDEKLFF. CDR3 bases: TGCGCCAGCAGCCAGTCTGGGGGCGACGAAAAACTGTTTTTT.

The rearrangement uses TRBV5-1 and TRBJ2-7; D unresolved. CDR3 length: 11 amino acids. V was pared by 4 bases and J by 3 bases, with 5 bases between. Germline V CDR1 and CDR2: SGHRS, YFSETQ. The CDR3 is CASSQNYEQYF. CDR3 sequence (DNA): TGCGCCAGCAGCCAGAACTACGAGCAGTACTTC.

The chain is built from TRBV27 and TRBJ1-5, with D unresolved. Trimming removed 4 bases from V and 5 bases from J, with 21 bases in between. Germline V gene data show CDR1 as MNHEY and CDR2 as SMNVEV (reference sequence). The CDR3 consists of 17 residues. CDR3 amino acids: CASSSQFTFPLHQPQHF. CDR3 sequence (DNA): TGTGCCAGCAGTTCTCAATTCACATTTCCCCTTCATCAGCCCCAGCATTTT.

The chain joins TRBV19 to TRBJ2-7, with D possibly TRBD1 on 5 matching bases. Germline loops: CDR1 LNHDA, CDR2 SQIVND (reference sequence). CDR3 length: 15 amino acids. V was cut by 3 bases and J by 6 bases, with 18 bases left in between. CDR3 nucleotide sequence: TGTGCCAGTAGTATCTTCTGGCAGGGTGGTTCCGAGCAGTACTTC. This translates into CASSIFWQGGSEQYF.

The rearrangement links TRBV5-1 to TRBJ2-3; TRBD2 matches 11 bases. The CDR3 loop spans 16 amino acids. CDR1 and CDR2 from the germline V gene are SGHRS and YFSETQ. With 2 bases clipped from V and 6 bases from J, the junction kept 8 bases outside the gene matches. The CDR3 sequence is CASSLGVAGGSDTQYF. Here the CDR3 DNA reads TGCGCCAGCAGCTTAGGAGTAGCGGGAGGGTCCGATACGCAGTATTTT.

The V and J genes are TRBV19 and TRBJ2-1, with D perhaps matching TRBD1 (6 bases). The CDR3 sequence is 14 residues long. The germline V gene has CDR1 LNHDA and CDR2 SQIVND (reference sequence). The germline V and J ends were trimmed by 0 bases and 6 bases, with 9 bases remaining between them. As DNA, the CDR3 is TGTGCCAGTAGTATAGATCCAGGGGCCAATGAGCAGTTCTTC. This gives the protein CASSIDPGANEQFF.

V and J are TRBV7-9 and TRBJ2-7; tentatively, D is TRBD1 (5 bases). V dropped 5 bases and J dropped 4 bases, with 15 bases sitting between them. Germline lookup yields CDR1 SEHNR and CDR2 FQNEAQ (reference sequence). The CDR3 is 14 amino acids. CDR3 DNA sequence: TGTGCCAGCAGCCACGCAGGGATTGTGTACGAGCAGTACTTC. As protein: CASSHAGIVYEQYF.

This clone was observed a single time. The rearrangement uses TRBV28 and TRBJ1-2; 9 bases are a match to TRBD1. There are 13 residues in the CDR3. J was trimmed by 5 bases and V by 5 bases; bases with no gene match: 3. The V gene's germline CDR1 is MDHEN and CDR2 SYDVKM. The CDR3: CASSRQGVYGYTF. CDR3 nucleotides: TGTGCCAGCAGTAGACAGGGGGTTTATGGCTACACCTTC.

The chain carries TRBV4-2 and TRBJ2-7; 8 nucleotides line up with TRBD1. CDR1 is LGHNA, CDR2 YNFKEQ, per germline. V was clipped by 1 base and J by 2 bases; unmatched bases: 4. The CDR3 totals 15 residues. CDR3 coding DNA: TGTGCCAGCAGCCAAGCCGGACAGGGCGCCTACGAGCAGTACTTC. Protein: CASSQAGQGAYEQYF.

The chain uses TRBV11-2 and TRBJ2-5; 7 nucleotides align to TRBD1. There are 15 residues in the CDR3. Germline V lookup: CDR1 SGHAT, CDR2 FQNNGV. Unmatched junction bases numbered 5, after V lost 3 bases and J lost 1 base. The CDR3 is CASSFTTGPQETQYF. CDR3 in DNA: TGTGCCAGCAGCTTCACGACAGGGCCCCAAGAGACCCAGTACTTC.

The genes are TRBV7-6 and TRBJ2-1, with D possibly matching TRBD2 (6 bases). Germline CDR1 is SGHVS and CDR2 is FNYEAQ. The CDR3 is 16 residues long. Trimming took 5 bases from V and 6 from J, leaving 20 bases between them. The CDR3 region is CASSIIAATGANEQFF. DNA for the CDR3: TGTGCCAGCAGCATTATAGCGGCAACTGGGGCCAATGAGCAGTTCTTC.

V gene TRBV18 combines with J gene TRBJ2-3; D is possibly TRBD1 (5 bases). This CDR3 has 17 amino acids. Germline CDR1 and CDR2: KGHSH and LQKENI. Trimming stripped 0 bases from V and 4 bases from J, with 17 bases between. The CDR3 region has the DNA TGTGCCAGCTCACCACCGGCGCCAGGGTCGATGCCAGATACGCAGTATTTT. Protein: CASSPPAPGSMPDTQYF.

The V and J genes are TRBV5-4 and TRBJ2-5; 7 nucleotides line up with TRBD2. Germline values: CDR1 SGHNT, CDR2 YYREEE (reference sequence). CDR3 length equals 14 residues. The J segment lost 5 bases and the V segment lost 5 bases, leaving 9 bases of the junction unmatched. CDR3 in DNA: TGTGCCAGCAGGGGGGGAGGGGCCCGGGAGACCCAGTACTTC. Its protein is CASRGGGARETQYF.

The chain couples TRBV4-2 to TRBJ1-5; no firm D call. Deletions cut 0 bases from V and 5 bases from J, with 8 bases between. This CDR3 comprises 14 residues. CDR1 and CDR2 from the germline V gene are LGHNA and YNFKEQ. The DNA for the CDR3 is TGTGCCAGCAGCCAAGATCCAGACTATCAGCCCCAGCATTTT. The encoded protein is CASSQDPDYQPQHF.

V gene TRBV2 combines with J gene TRBJ2-3, with 11 positions matching TRBD2. The CDR3 contains 16 residues. Germline assignment: CDR1 SNHLY and CDR2 FYNNEI. J lost 1 base, V lost 6 bases, and 6 bases had no gene match. The CDR3 loop reads CASRELAGERTDTQYF. The CDR3 DNA is TGTGCCAGCAGGGAACTAGCGGGAGAACGCACAGATACGCAGTATTTT.

The chain links TRBV19 to TRBJ2-3; D not certain. Germline V lookup: CDR1 LNHDA, CDR2 SQIVND (reference sequence). The CDR3 spans 18 residues. The V gene lost 3 bases and the J gene lost 0 bases, with 19 bases spanning the gap. CDR3 region: CASSIEAHSRTSTDTQYF. The CDR3 bases are TGTGCCAGTAGTATTGAGGCCCACTCGCGCACTAGCACAGATACGCAGTATTTT.

The chain joins TRBV19 to TRBJ1-2; 7 nucleotides agree with TRBD1. V lost 5 bases and J lost 4; bases outside the gene matches: 13. CDR3 length equals 16 residues. Germline V gene data show CDR1 as LNHDA and CDR2 as SQIVND (reference sequence). The CDR3 here is CASSPSGQSSGYGYTF. CDR3 nucleotides: TGTGCCAGTAGTCCGTCGGGACAGTCATCCGGCTATGGCTACACCTTC.

V and J are TRBV5-1 and TRBJ2-3; 7 nucleotides align to TRBD2. The germline gives CDR1 SGHRS, CDR2 YFSETQ. Trimming removed 0 bases from V and 5 bases from J; junction bases left unmatched: 6. This CDR3 is built from 15 residues. For the CDR3, the DNA is TGCGCCAGCAGCTTGGGTGGGAGGGCCGAAGATACGCAGTATTTT. This codes for CASSLGGRAEDTQYF.